A single sample gave rise to the 2 T cell receptor beta chains below, sequenced in a study of cytomegalovirus exposure and HLA in healthy donors. PCR used 60 Vbeta primers and 13 Jbeta primers. Repertoires were generated with immunoSEQ multiplex PCR, while TCRdb's copy carries only in-frame clones and drops some. Here the sample spans about 180,000 clones, 77% being singletons. The sample taken for sequencing was PBMCs. These receptors were taken from a man younger than 30 in good health and CMV-seronegative.

The rearrangement uses TRBV5-4 and TRBJ2-3, with D hard to call. The CDR3 covers 14 residues. V was cut by 3 bases and J by 0 bases, with 8 bases left in between. Germline V gene sequence: CDR1 SGHNT, CDR2 YYREEE (reference sequence). CDR3 coding DNA: TGTGCCAGCAGCTCACTTCCTAGCACAGATACGCAGTATTTT. It is translated as CASSSLPSTDTQYF.

The rearrangement uses TRBV29-1 and TRBJ2-3; the D gene is possibly TRBD2 (7 bases). The CDR3 is 13 amino acids. V was cut by 2 bases and J by 5 bases, with 11 bases left in between. The germline CDR1 and CDR2 sequences are SQVTM and ANQGSEA. CDR3 sequence: CSVERGAVDTQYF. Here the CDR3 DNA reads TGCAGCGTTGAACGGGGGGCCGTAGATACGCAGTATTTT.